This T cell receptor beta chain was profiled in a study of human T cells and chemical hapten exposure (dated by TCRdb to the early 2020s). About the full investigation: For sensitization, 2% DPC in acetone was applied to a 2 cm by 2 cm area of upper inner arm skin. Throughout the study period of 20 to 25 weeks, patients also received therapeutic DPC doses to the scalp every week. Patch testing on the upper back used Finn chambers containing 0.01% DPC, with scoring done after 6 days according to International Contact Dermatitis Research Group standards. Alopecia areata with under or over 50% scalp involvement, alopecia totalis and alopecia universalis were represented in the patient cohort, which was mostly female. Libraries were combined into a pool for sequencing, and differences in TCR yield between samples came mainly from small differences in library volumes within the pool. Peripheral blood TCR repertoire changes were tracked in vivo in alopecia patients during primary and secondary sensitization to the hapten diphenylcyclopropenone (DPC). Blood samples were taken from patients before sensitization (week 0) and then at 2, 6 and about 24 weeks after DPC sensitization. Some 29 alopecia patients gave blood for TCR sequencing at one to four time points (pre-sensitization, 2, 6 and 24 weeks).

The time point label of this sample denotes: patch test 1, 2 weeks after DPC sensitization. Interpreted using the paper, the treatment or condition label stands for: therapeutic diphenylcyclopropenone sensitization with weekly scalp DPC. At every patch-test visit, the blood draw took place before the patch test was put on. Patients were eligible if aged 18 to 70, diagnosed with alopecia and judged suitable for DPC therapy, and pregnant patients were excluded. Total RNA was extracted from unfractionated whole blood that had been collected in Tempus Blood RNA tubes. V ends up 0 bases short and J 0 bases short, with an unmatched junction base count of 15. The CDR3, cysteine through phenylalanine, is 21 amino acids long. Only the CDR3 portion is preserved as DNA: 63 bases, with reading frame beginning at the first base. CDR1 and CDR2, per the germline V gene (reference sequence), are DFQATT and SNEGSKA.

Overall study outcomes, separate from this receptor: Because all patients had alopecia, a presumed autoimmune disease, the immune response of the patients might differ from that of healthy individuals. Repeated subsampling changed both the strength of the expansion versus patch-test correlation and the threshold at which the correlation became significant. A positive correlation was found between the number of PT1 expanded TCRs and patch test score, with significance reached at thresholds 8, 16 and 32 but not 4. DPC sensitization did not change the number of TCRs with a frequency above 1 in 1000, and there was no evidence of changes in global repertoire structure. Compared with pre-sensitization or healthy control sets, expanded TCRs formed significantly more large CDR3 similarity clusters, which is consistent with antigen-driven responses.

The library was produced with RACE. Sequencing used a NextSeq 500. Library preparation attached unique molecular identifiers to individual cDNA molecules for quantitative, reproducible TCR counting. Each blood RNA sample was used to sequence both TCR alpha and TCR beta chains. As for how the authors treated the data: Samples had a median of roughly 99,000 TCRs, with a range from about 20,000 to 690,600. V, J and CDR3 annotation of the TCR reads was performed with the Decombinator software suite. Every sample was subsampled to the same number of TCRs (28,000) for the PS versus PT1 abundance plots. Expanded TCRs were defined as absent before sensitization and observed at least eight times at the 2-week time point. TCRdb reanalyzed the raw reads on its own, using fastp at Q25 for trimming and MiXCR for clone calling, and kept in-frame beta chains. Every CDR3 protein is listed once, alongside the most common genes and DNA of its rows. For this entry, the V and J calls and clone size follow TCRdb and not the study's own pipeline. The sample contains some 400,000 distinct CDR3 sequences, about 4.4% of them found a single time. The top ten constitute about 2.2% of the sample.

This clonotype came up many times. Its recognized antigen is unknown. Within one base of it there is no much larger clone, and no base qualities were kept. The starting material was whole blood, obtained in connection with sensitization to the hapten diphenylcyclopropenone (DPC). This clonotype was obtained from a woman between 45 and 60 years old with alopecia areata. Some clones in this sample may be carry-over from other donors' samples. Recombination joined TRBV20-1 with TRBJ2-1, with TRBD2 matching 12 junction bases. Here the CDR3 is given as CSARDSLRTSGRLSSYNEQFF. The DNA reads as follows: TGCAGTGCTAGAGATTCCCTTCGCACTAGCGGGAGGTTAAGCTCCTACAATGAGCAGTTCTTC.